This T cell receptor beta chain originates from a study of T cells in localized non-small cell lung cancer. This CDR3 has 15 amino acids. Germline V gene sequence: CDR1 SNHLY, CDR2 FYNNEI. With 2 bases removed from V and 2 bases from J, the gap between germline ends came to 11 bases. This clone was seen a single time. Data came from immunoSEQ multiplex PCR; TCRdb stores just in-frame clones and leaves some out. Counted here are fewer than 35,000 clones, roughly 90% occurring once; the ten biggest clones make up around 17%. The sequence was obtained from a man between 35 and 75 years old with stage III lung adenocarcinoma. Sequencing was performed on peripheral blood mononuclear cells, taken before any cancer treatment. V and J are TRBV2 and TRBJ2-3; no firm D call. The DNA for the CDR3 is TGTGCCAGCAGTGAATTTAGTTCGTCCACAGATACGCAGTATTTT. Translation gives CASSEFSSSTDTQYF.